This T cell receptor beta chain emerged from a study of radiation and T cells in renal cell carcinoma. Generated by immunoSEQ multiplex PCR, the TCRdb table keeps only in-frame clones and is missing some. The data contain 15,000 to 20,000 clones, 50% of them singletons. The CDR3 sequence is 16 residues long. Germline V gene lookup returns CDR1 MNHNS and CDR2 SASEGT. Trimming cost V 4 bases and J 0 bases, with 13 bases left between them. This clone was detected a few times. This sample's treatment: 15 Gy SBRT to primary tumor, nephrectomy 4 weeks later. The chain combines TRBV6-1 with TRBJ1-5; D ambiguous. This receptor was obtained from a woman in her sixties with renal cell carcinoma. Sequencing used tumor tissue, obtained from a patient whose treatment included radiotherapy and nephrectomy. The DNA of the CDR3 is TGTGCCAGCAGTGCCCTTAGCGGGTATAGCAATCAGCCCCAGCATTTT. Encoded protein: CASSALSGYSNQPQHF.